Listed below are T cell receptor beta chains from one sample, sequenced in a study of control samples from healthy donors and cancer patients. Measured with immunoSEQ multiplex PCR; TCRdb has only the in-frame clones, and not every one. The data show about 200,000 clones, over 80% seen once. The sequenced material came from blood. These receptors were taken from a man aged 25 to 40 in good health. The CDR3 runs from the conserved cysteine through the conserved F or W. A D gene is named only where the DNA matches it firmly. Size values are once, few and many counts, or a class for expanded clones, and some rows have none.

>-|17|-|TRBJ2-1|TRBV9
CASSVASGLYDYNEQFF
TGTGCCAGCAGCGTAGCGTCCGGACTATATGATTACAATGAGCAGTTCTTC
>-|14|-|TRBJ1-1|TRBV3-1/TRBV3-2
CASSQTDSGTEAFF
TGTGCCAGCAGCCAAACGGACAGTGGCACTGAAGCTTTCTTT
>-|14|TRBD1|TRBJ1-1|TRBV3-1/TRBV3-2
CASSPRQGNTEAFF
TGTGCCAGCAGCCCCCGACAGGGGAACACTGAAGCTTTCTTT
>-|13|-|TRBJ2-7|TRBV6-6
CASMGMEGYEQYF
TGTGCCAGCATGGGTATGGAGGGCTACGAGCAGTACTTC
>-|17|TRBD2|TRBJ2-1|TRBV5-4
CASKPTSGDSSYNEQFF
TGTGCCAGCAAGCCGACTAGCGGGGACAGCTCCTACAATGAGCAGTTCTTC
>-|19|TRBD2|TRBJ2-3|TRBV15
CATSRISGLAGGTTDTQYF
TGTGCCACCAGCAGAATCTCTGGACTAGCGGGGGGCACCACAGATACGCAGTATTTT
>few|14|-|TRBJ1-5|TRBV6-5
CASTTTGPNQPQHF
TGTGCCAGCACCACCACAGGACCGAATCAGCCCCAGCATTTT
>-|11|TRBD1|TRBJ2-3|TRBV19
CASSPGQTQYF
TGTGCCAGTAGCCCGGGACAGACGCAGTATTTT
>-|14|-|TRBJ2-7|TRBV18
CASSGAGQAWEQYF
TGTGCCAGCTCGGGGGCGGGGCAAGCGTGGGAGCAGTACTTC
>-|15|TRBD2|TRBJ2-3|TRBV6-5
CASSGGGGSADTQYF
TGTGCCTCTTCCGGTGGCGGGGGGAGCGCAGATACGCAGTATTTT